One sample yielded the 23 T cell receptor beta chains listed below, sequenced in a study of blood T cell repertoires in COVID-19. Clones were sequenced by immunoSEQ multiplex PCR, and TCRdb holds only the in-frame ones, with some missing. The table has approximately 410,000 clones, roughly 89% seen once. The sequencing input was peripheral blood. The receptors come from a woman in her twenties or thirties with active or convalescent COVID-19.

The chain has TRBV5-6 and TRBJ1-3; D perhaps matches TRBD1 (5 bases). The CDR3 is made up of 16 amino acids. In germline, CDR1 is SGHDT, CDR2 YYEEEE. With 0 bases removed from V and 0 bases from J, the gap between germline ends came to 10 bases. CDR3 coding DNA: TGTGCCAGCAGCTTGGTGAAGGGGATCTCTGGAAACACCATATATTTT. Translated: CASSLVKGISGNTIYF.

The chain recombines TRBV16 with TRBJ2-1, with 8 bases that match TRBD2. CDR1 is KGHSY and CDR2 is FQNENV in the germline V gene. V was clipped by 0 bases and J by 2 bases; unmatched bases: 3. The CDR3 extends over 16 amino acids. The CDR3 here is CASSQSGGGPYNEQFF. The CDR3 coding sequence is TGTGCCAGCAGCCAATCTGGCGGGGGGCCCTACAATGAGCAGTTCTTC.

The J gene is TRBJ2-7, the V gene TRBV18; 10 bases align to TRBD1. CDR1 is KGHSH and CDR2 is LQKENI in the germline V gene. CDR3 length: 15 amino acids. Germline trimming cut 5 bases from V and 5 bases from J; bases unmatched to any gene: 9. Here the CDR3 reads CASSAPGQGLDEQYF. DNA of the CDR3: TGTGCCAGCTCAGCCCCGGGACAGGGGTTGGACGAGCAGTACTTC.

The rearrangement joins TRBV6-1 to TRBJ2-5; D call uncertain. Germline CDR1 and CDR2: MNHNS and SASEGT. The CDR3 sequence is 11 residues long. The V end lost 2 bases, the J end lost 8 bases, and 6 bases lay between the germline ends. DNA for the CDR3: TGTGCCAGCAGTGAATTGAGAACCCAGTACTTC. This sequence encodes CASSELRTQYF.

In its sample, this clone was seen once. The genes are TRBV19 and TRBJ1-1; 7 bases map to TRBD1. Germline lookup yields CDR1 LNHDA and CDR2 SQIVND (reference sequence). Losses at the gene ends were 5 bases for V and 7 bases for J; bases not matched to a gene: 7. The CDR3 runs to 13 residues. The CDR3 coding sequence is TGTGCCAGTAGTTACCGGGACAGCATTGAAGCTTTCTTT. Its protein product is CASSYRDSIEAFF.

This chain links TRBV3-1 (or the pseudogene TRBV3-2) with TRBJ1-1; 9 bases agree with TRBD1. The CDR3 has 14 residues. Trimming removed 5 bases from V and 1 base from J; junction bases left unmatched: 2. Germline CDR1 is LGHDT and CDR2 is YNNKEL (reference sequence). The CDR3 here is CASSTGQGNTEAFF. CDR3 nucleotides: TGTGCCAGCAGCACGGGACAGGGGAACACTGAAGCTTTCTTT.

This clone appeared a single time. This sample includes further DNA sequences coding for the same CDR3. V gene TRBV19 combines with J gene TRBJ2-1, with TRBD2 matching 8 bases. The CDR3 is 15 amino acids. V shed 3 bases and J 0 bases; nucleotides not matched to a gene: 1. The V gene's germline CDR1 is LNHDA and CDR2 SQIVND (reference sequence). CDR3 region: CASSIAGGSYNEQFF. The CDR3 DNA follows: TGTGCCAGTAGTATCGCGGGGGGCTCCTACAATGAGCAGTTCTTC.

The chain uses TRBV7-9 and TRBJ2-2; 10 nucleotides line up with TRBD2. V lost 5 bases to trimming and J lost 5 bases; unmatched junction nucleotides: 8. The length of the CDR3 is 16 residues. The germline gives CDR1 SEHNR, CDR2 FQNEAQ (reference sequence). The CDR3, as DNA: TGTGCCAGCAGCCTATCCGGGACTAGCGATACCGGGGAGCTGTTTTTT. Encoded protein: CASSLSGTSDTGELFF.

The rearrangement uses TRBV18 and TRBJ1-3; D call uncertain. Germline V gene sequence: CDR1 KGHSH, CDR2 LQKENI. The V end was cut by 2 bases, the J end by 3 bases, with 14 bases between. The CDR3 runs 16 residues. Here the CDR3 DNA reads TGTGCCAGCTCACCAATTGAACCGGTCCTTGGAAACACCATATATTTT. The encoded protein is CASSPIEPVLGNTIYF.

On this clone itself: Within the sample, other DNA sequences also encode this same CDR3. The chain joins TRBV19 to TRBJ2-2; D ambiguous. The germline CDR1 and CDR2 sequences are LNHDA and SQIVND (reference sequence). V was trimmed by 1 base and J by 3 bases, leaving 9 bases between them. The CDR3 loop spans 15 amino acids. The CDR3 sequence: CASSIAGVDTGELFF. The CDR3 DNA reads as TGTGCCAGTAGTATAGCCGGAGTCGACACCGGGGAGCTGTTTTTT.

The chain has TRBV6-5 and TRBJ2-2, with a weak D call TRBD2 (6 bases). Trimming took off 6 bases at V and 6 bases at J, with 17 bases between the two ends. Germline-derived CDR1 and CDR2 are MNHEY and SVGAGI. There are 15 residues in the CDR3. The CDR3 spells CASSPWSGSAGELFF. CDR3 nucleotide sequence: TGTGCCAGCAGCCCCTGGTCCGGGAGTGCCGGGGAGCTGTTTTTT.

This sequence joins TRBV30 and TRBJ1-1; D is ambiguous. Trimming took 4 bases from V and 1 from J, leaving 10 bases between them. The germline gives CDR1 GTSNPN, CDR2 SVGIG (reference sequence). CDR3 length: 13 amino acids. The CDR3 spells CAWIPGKNTEAFF. The CDR3 nucleotides are TGTGCCTGGATACCGGGGAAGAACACTGAAGCTTTCTTT. Full variable domain (outside the CDR3, taken from reference TRBV30 and TRBJ1-1): SQTIHQWPATLVQPVGSPLSLECTVEGTSNPNLYWYRQAAGRGLQLLFYSVGIGQISSEVPQNLSASRPQDRQFILSSKKLLLSDSGFYLCAWIPGKNTEAFFGQGTRLTVV.

The chain has TRBV18 and TRBJ1-2; D gene ambiguous. This CDR3 spans 13 amino acids. CDR1 is KGHSH, CDR2 LQKENI, per germline. Trimming took 4 bases from V and 4 from J, leaving 10 bases between them. The CDR3 DNA is TGTGCCAGCTCACAGGGAGAAGGCTATGGCTACACCTTC. This translates into CASSQGEGYGYTF.

The chain has TRBV29-1 and TRBJ2-1, with a possible D match to TRBD2 (6 bases). Trimming removed 7 bases at V and 0 bases at J, with 16 bases between. Germline loops: CDR1 SQVTM, CDR2 ANQGSEA. This CDR3 contains 15 residues. CDR3 sequence reads: CSAPVAELSYNEQFF. The CDR3 DNA reads as TGCAGCGCTCCAGTAGCGGAGCTCTCCTACAATGAGCAGTTCTTC.

The V and J genes are TRBV28 and TRBJ2-4; unclear D gene. CDR1 and CDR2 from the germline V gene are MDHEN and SYDVKM. CDR3 length: 18 amino acids. The V end lost 8 bases, the J end lost 0 bases, and 23 bases lay between the germline ends. The CDR3 is CASGSSRLLILAKNIQYF. The CDR3 DNA is TGTGCCAGCGGGTCTTCGAGGCTACTAATTTTAGCCAAAAACATTCAGTACTTC. Full variable domain (missing parts from reference TRBV28 and TRBJ2-4): DVKVTQSSRYLVKRTGEKVFLECVQDMDHENMFWYRQDPGLGLRLIYFSYDVKMKEKGDIPEGYSVSREKKERFSLILESASTNQTSMYLCASGSSRLLILAKNIQYFGAGTRLSVL.

The V gene is TRBV25-1, the J gene TRBJ1-2; TRBD1 might be the D (5 bases). The germline gives CDR1 MGHDK, CDR2 SYGVNS. V gave up 5 bases and J gave up 2 bases, with 9 bases separating them. The CDR3 is 13 amino acids. CDR3 nucleotide sequence: TGTGCCAGCAGTCTTCAGGGAAACTATGGCTACACCTTC. It encodes CASSLQGNYGYTF.

The chain joins TRBV29-1 to TRBJ2-7; the D gene is possibly TRBD1 (6 bases). Trimming shortened V by 4 bases and J by 1 base, and 8 bases separated the two germline ends. Germline CDR1 SQVTM, CDR2 ANQGSEA. The CDR3 extends over 12 amino acids. The DNA for the CDR3 is TGCAGCGTTGGGGACATATCCTACGAGCAGTACTTC. Amino acid sequence: CSVGDISYEQYF.

This sequence joins TRBV5-1 and TRBJ2-2; tentative D call: TRBD1 (5 bases). The CDR3 is 16 amino acids. V was shortened by 4 bases and J by 0 bases, with 13 bases between the two germline ends. The germline V gene has CDR1 SGHRS and CDR2 YFSETQ. The CDR3 sequence: CASSIGHSANTGELFF. The CDR3 bases are TGCGCCAGCAGCATAGGACACAGCGCGAACACCGGGGAGCTGTTTTTT.

The CDR3 sequence: CASSPGQDRGLELFF. The CDR3 nucleotides read TGCGCCAGCAGCCCGGGACAGGATCGGGGTCTGGAGCTGTTTTTT. The chain carries TRBV5-1 and TRBJ2-2; 8 bases align to TRBD1. Germline lookup yields CDR1 SGHRS and CDR2 YFSETQ. V was clipped by 4 bases and J by 10 bases; unmatched bases: 12. The CDR3 extends over 15 amino acids. Using reference TRBV5-1 and TRBJ2-2 for the parts outside the CDR3, the full variable domain is KAGVTQTPRYLIKTRGQQVTLSCSPISGHRSVSWYQQTPGQGLQFLFEYFSETQRNKGNFPGRFSGRQFSNSRSEMNVSTLELGDSALYLCASSPGQDRGLELFFGEGSRLTVL.

This chain joins TRBV3-1 (or the pseudogene TRBV3-2) and TRBJ1-5, with D hard to call. The germline V gene encodes CDR1 LGHDT and CDR2 YNNKEL (reference sequence). Trimming shortened V by 0 bases and J by 6 bases, and 6 bases separated the two germline ends. The CDR3 extends over 13 amino acids. The CDR3 sequence: CASSQESRQPQHF. DNA for the CDR3: TGTGCCAGCAGCCAAGAGAGTCGTCAGCCCCAGCATTTT.

The sample holds a few counts of this clone. The rearrangement uses TRBV4-1 and TRBJ1-4; 7 bases agree with TRBD1. CDR1 is MGHRA, CDR2 YSYEKL, per germline. This CDR3 is 14 amino acids long. The ends lost 8 bases at V and 7 bases at J; junction bases unmatched: 10. The CDR3 region has the DNA TGCGCCAGCGGAACCGGGACAGCTATTGAAAAACTGTTTTTT. Translating gives CASGTGTAIEKLFF.

The chain carries TRBV5-1 and TRBJ1-4, with a tentative D call TRBD1 (5 bases). V was clipped by 3 bases and J by 8 bases, with 23 bases between them. There are 17 residues in the CDR3. Germline CDR1 and CDR2: SGHRS and YFSETQ. Here the CDR3 reads CASSSSTIGPGGEKLFF. CDR3 bases: TGCGCCAGCAGCTCCTCGACGATTGGCCCCGGGGGGGAAAAACTGTTTTTT. Based on the CDR3 plus reference TRBV5-1 and TRBJ1-4, the full variable domain is KAGVTQTPRYLIKTRGQQVTLSCSPISGHRSVSWYQQTPGQGLQFLFEYFSETQRNKGNFPGRFSGRQFSNSRSEMNVSTLELGDSALYLCASSSSTIGPGGEKLFFGSGTQLSVL.

This chain connects TRBV4-1 to TRBJ1-2, with 7 bases aligning to TRBD1. V shed 6 bases and J 5 bases; nucleotides not matched to a gene: 9. The CDR3 extends over 14 amino acids. Germline assignment: CDR1 MGHRA and CDR2 YSYEKL. Here the CDR3 DNA reads TGCGCCAGCAGGGAGACAGGGCCCCCTTATGGCTACACCTTC. It translates to CASRETGPPYGYTF.